The 15 T cell receptor beta chains reported below all come from one sample, sequenced in a study of T cells in Graves' hyperthyroidism and ophthalmopathy. RNA transcripts served as the template for amplifying TCR beta CDR3 regions. The HTBI set primed first-round TCR CDR3 RT-PCR. MiXCR was run by TCRdb on the multiplex PCR reads, yielding one entry per CDR3 protein. The repertoire holds a few hundred thousand distinct CDR3 sequences, with around a sixth as singletons. The specimen was blood. These receptors all stem from a woman aged 25 to 39 with Graves' hyperthyroidism.

This clonotype appeared many times. The chain is built from TRBV10-1 and TRBJ1-1; the match to TRBD1 covers 12 bases. Per germline, CDR1 WNHNN and CDR2 SYGVQD (reference sequence). Losses at the gene ends were 7 bases for V and 4 bases for J; bases not matched to a gene: 19. This CDR3 spans 19 amino acids. The CDR3 DNA follows: TGCGCCAGCACAAAAGCCGGGACAGGGGGCAGGGAGGAGGGCACTGAAGCTTTCTTT. As protein: CASTKAGTGGREEGTEAFF.

The rearrangement links TRBV4-1 to TRBJ1-4, with unresolved D. Germline lookup yields CDR1 MGHRA and CDR2 YSYEKL. V shed 0 bases and J shed 0 bases, with 8 bases lying between them. The length of the CDR3 is 16 residues. The CDR3 DNA is TGCGCCAGCAGCCAAGATTCGGGAGCAACTAATGAAAAACTGTTTTTT. This codes for CASSQDSGATNEKLFF.

This clonotype was detected ten times or more. The chain uses TRBV28 and TRBJ1-4; no clear D. Trimming took 5 bases from V and 0 from J, leaving 1 base between them. The CDR3 loop spans 12 amino acids. The germline V gene has CDR1 MDHEN and CDR2 SYDVKM. The CDR3 DNA reads TGTGCCAGCAGTACAACTAATGAAAAACTGTTTTTT. It encodes CASSTTNEKLFF.

V usage is TRBV15 and J usage is TRBJ1-3; no firm D call. The V and J ends lost 0 bases and 5 bases respectively, with 2 bases between them. This CDR3 region has 12 residues. The germline gives CDR1 LNHNV, CDR2 YYDKDF (reference sequence). The CDR3 sequence: CATSRDRNTIYF. The CDR3 bases are TGTGCCACCAGCAGAGACAGAAACACCATATATTTT.

There are many counts of this clonotype. This chain links TRBV19 with TRBJ1-5; a weak D match, TRBD1 (5 bases). The germline V gene encodes CDR1 LNHDA and CDR2 SQIVND (reference sequence). The CDR3 runs to 14 residues. V was clipped by 5 bases and J by 3 bases, with 11 bases between them. As DNA, the CDR3 is TGTGCCAGTAGTGGTTGGGGGAACAATCAGCCCCAGCATTTT. This translates into CASSGWGNNQPQHF.

This clonotype appeared many times. The CDR3 sequence: CSFRMGLAGGRLETQYF. The CDR3 DNA reads TGCAGCTTTCGAATGGGACTAGCGGGAGGGCGTTTGGAGACCCAGTACTTC. This sequence joins TRBV29-1 and TRBJ2-5; 16 bases match TRBD2. Germline loops: CDR1 SQVTM, CDR2 ANQGSEA. This CDR3 is 17 amino acids long. V was pared by 8 bases and J by 5 bases, with 14 bases of the junction left unmatched.

As concerns this clonotype: A much larger clonotype is one base distant, so this may be a read error. V is TRBV5-4 and J is TRBJ2-3, with D possibly matching TRBD2 (6 bases). V was cut by 2 bases and J by 1 base, with 26 bases left in between. Germline V gives CDR1 SGHNT, CDR2 YYREEE (reference sequence). This CDR3 is 20 amino acids long. The CDR3 reads CASSFITSSTTQIRTDTQYF. The CDR3 bases are TGTGCCAGCAGCTTCATCACTAGCTCCACAACACAAATTCGCACAGATACGCAGTATTTT.

Comments on this clonotype: Given a much more abundant clone one base away, this may be a read error. This rearrangement joins TRBV6-2 or TRBV6-3 to TRBJ1-2; possibly TRBD1 for D (6 bases). There are 12 residues in the CDR3. CDR1 and CDR2 from the germline V gene are MNHEY and SVGEGT. In nucleotides, the CDR3 is TGTGCCCGCAGTCGGGGGGGCTTTGGCTACACCTTC. Its translation is CARSRGGFGYTF.

The sample holds many counts of this clonotype. The rearrangement links TRBV29-1 to TRBJ2-3, with a weak D call TRBD1 (5 bases). The CDR3 spans 12 residues. Trimming took 3 bases from V and 6 from J, leaving 10 bases between them. Germline assignment: CDR1 SQVTM and CDR2 ANQGSEA. DNA for the CDR3: TGCAGCGTTGATCCTAGGGGCGATACGCAGTATTTT. It translates to CSVDPRGDTQYF.

This clonotype has at least ten counts. J is TRBJ2-7 and V is TRBV12-3 or TRBV12-4; 7 positions agree with TRBD1. Trimming took 6 bases from V and 3 from J; bases not matched to a gene: 5. This CDR3 is built from 13 residues. CDR3 nucleotides: TGTGCCAGCAGGGGACAGTCCGTCTACGAGCAGTACTTC. Encoded protein: CASRGQSVYEQYF.

V is TRBV6-2 or TRBV6-3 and J is TRBJ2-3, with 8 positions matching TRBD2. The length of the CDR3 is 14 residues. Germline V gene data show CDR1 as MNHEY and CDR2 as SVGEGT. V lost 2 bases and J lost 6; bases outside the gene matches: 4. DNA for the CDR3: TGTGCCAGCAGTTACAGCGGGAGACCTGATACGCAGTATTTT. As protein: CASSYSGRPDTQYF.

The rearrangement joins TRBV15 to TRBJ1-2; tentatively, D is TRBD1 (6 bases). The germline CDR1 and CDR2 sequences are LNHNV and YYDKDF (reference sequence). The ends were cut back, 4 bases at V and 4 bases at J, with 13 bases in the middle. There are 14 residues in the CDR3. The CDR3 coding sequence is TGTGCCACCAGCAAAGCAGGGGAGCTCTATGGCTACACCTTC. Its translation is CATSKAGELYGYTF.

This clonotype was detected ten times or more. The chain joins TRBV3-1 to TRBJ2-1; 12 nucleotides align to TRBD2. The CDR3 consists of 16 residues. Per germline, CDR1 LGHDT and CDR2 YNNKEL (reference sequence). The J segment lost 9 bases and the V segment lost 1 base, leaving 7 bases of the junction unmatched. The CDR3 spells CASSQGPSGRGVEQFF. The CDR3 DNA reads as TGTGCCAGCAGCCAAGGCCCTAGCGGGAGGGGTGTTGAGCAGTTCTTC.

This clonotype was picked up many times. The chain links TRBV6-1 to TRBJ1-4, with 7 nucleotides matching TRBD1. V lost 5 bases and J lost 3; bases outside the gene matches: 6. CDR3 size: 15 residues. Looked up from germline, CDR1 is MNHNS and CDR2 is SASEGT. The CDR3 nucleotides read TGTGCCAGCAGTTACGGGGACAGTCCTAATGAAAAACTGTTTTTT. Protein sequence: CASSYGDSPNEKLFF.

The rearrangement uses TRBV20-1 and TRBJ1-1; D is undetermined. Trimming shortened V by 5 bases and J by 9 bases, and 4 bases separated the two germline ends. CDR3 length equals 8 residues. Germline loops: CDR1 DFQATT, CDR2 SNEGSKA (reference sequence). The CDR3 bases are TGCAGTGCTCGACAAGCTTTCTTT. Protein sequence: CSARQAFF.